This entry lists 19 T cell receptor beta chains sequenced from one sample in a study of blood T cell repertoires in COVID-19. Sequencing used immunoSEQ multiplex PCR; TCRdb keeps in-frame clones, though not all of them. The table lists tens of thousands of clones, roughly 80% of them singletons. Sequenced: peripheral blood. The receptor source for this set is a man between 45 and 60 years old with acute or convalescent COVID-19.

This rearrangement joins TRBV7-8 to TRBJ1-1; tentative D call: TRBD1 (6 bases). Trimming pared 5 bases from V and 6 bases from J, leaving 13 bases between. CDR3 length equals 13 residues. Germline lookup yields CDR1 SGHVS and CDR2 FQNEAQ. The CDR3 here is CASSGTGFAEAFF. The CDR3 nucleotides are TGTGCCAGCAGCGGAACAGGGTTCGCTGAAGCTTTCTTT.

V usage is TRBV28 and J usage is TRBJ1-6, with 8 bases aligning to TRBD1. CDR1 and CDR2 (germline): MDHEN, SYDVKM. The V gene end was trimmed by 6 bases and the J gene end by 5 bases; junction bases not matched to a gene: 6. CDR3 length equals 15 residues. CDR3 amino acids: CASRPLDRDNSPLHF. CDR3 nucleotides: TGTGCCAGCAGACCCTTGGACAGGGATAATTCACCCCTCCACTTT.

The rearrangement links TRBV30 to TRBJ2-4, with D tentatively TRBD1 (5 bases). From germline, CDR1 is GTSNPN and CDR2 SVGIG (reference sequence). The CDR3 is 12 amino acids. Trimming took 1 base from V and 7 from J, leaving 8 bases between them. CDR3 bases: TGTGCCTGGAGTGGTCCAGGGAACATTCAGTACTTC. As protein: CAWSGPGNIQYF.

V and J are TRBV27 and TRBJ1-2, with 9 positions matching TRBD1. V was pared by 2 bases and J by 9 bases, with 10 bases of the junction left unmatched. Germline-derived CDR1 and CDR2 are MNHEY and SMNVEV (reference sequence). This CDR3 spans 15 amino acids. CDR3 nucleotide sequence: TGTGCCAGCAGTTTAGGGGCGGACAGGGGCATACGCTACACCTTC. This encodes CASSLGADRGIRYTF.

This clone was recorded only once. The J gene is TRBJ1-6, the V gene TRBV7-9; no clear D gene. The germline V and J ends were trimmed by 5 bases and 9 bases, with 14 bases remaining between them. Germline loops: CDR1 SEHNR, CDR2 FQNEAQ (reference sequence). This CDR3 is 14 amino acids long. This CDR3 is CASSPDGGSSPLHF. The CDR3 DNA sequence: TGTGCCAGCAGCCCGGACGGCGGGAGTTCACCCCTCCACTTT.

The CDR3 DNA is TGTGCCAGTATCGGAGAAGGGGGGGGAAAAGCTTTCTTT. It translates to CASIGEGGGKAFF. The chain has TRBV19 and TRBJ1-1; D might be TRBD1 (6 bases). Germline V gene data show CDR1 as LNHDA and CDR2 as SQIVND (reference sequence). V was shortened by 7 bases and J by 9 bases, with 18 bases between the two germline ends. CDR3 size: 13 residues. Full variable domain (remainder filled in from reference TRBV19 and TRBJ1-1): DGGITQSPKYLFRKEGQNVTLSCEQNLNHDAMYWYRQDPGQGLRLIYYSQIVNDFQKGDIAEGYSVSREKKESFPLTVTSAQKNPTAFYLCASIGEGGGKAFFGQGTRLTVV.

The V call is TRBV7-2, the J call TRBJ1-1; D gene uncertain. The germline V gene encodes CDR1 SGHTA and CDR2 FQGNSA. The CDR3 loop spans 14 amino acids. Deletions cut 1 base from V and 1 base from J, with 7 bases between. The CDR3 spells CASSLDAGNTEAFF. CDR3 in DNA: TGTGCCAGCAGCTTAGACGCAGGGAACACTGAAGCTTTCTTT.

The CDR3 bases are TGTGCCAGCAGTACGACAGGGGTAGGGACTGAAGCTTTCTTT. Its protein product is CASSTTGVGTEAFF. This chain joins TRBV7-9 and TRBJ1-1, with 8 nucleotides matching TRBD1. CDR3 length: 14 amino acids. Per the germline V gene, CDR1 is SEHNR and CDR2 is FQNEAQ (reference sequence). The V segment lost 6 bases and the J segment 5 bases; nucleotides outside the gene matches: 8. The full variable domain, with the rest looked up from reference TRBV7-9 and TRBJ1-1, is DTGVSQNPRHKITKRGQNVTFRCDPISEHNRLYWYRQTLGQGPEFLTYFQNEAQLEKSRLLSDRFSAERPKGSFSTLEIQRTEQGDSAMYLCASSTTGVGTEAFFGQGTRLTVV.

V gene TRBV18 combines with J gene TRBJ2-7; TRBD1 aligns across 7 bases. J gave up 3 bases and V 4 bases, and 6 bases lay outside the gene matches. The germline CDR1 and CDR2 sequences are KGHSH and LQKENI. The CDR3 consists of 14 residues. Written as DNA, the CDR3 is TGTGCCAGCTCACTCACAGCAGGGGGCTACGAGCAGTACTTC. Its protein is CASSLTAGGYEQYF.

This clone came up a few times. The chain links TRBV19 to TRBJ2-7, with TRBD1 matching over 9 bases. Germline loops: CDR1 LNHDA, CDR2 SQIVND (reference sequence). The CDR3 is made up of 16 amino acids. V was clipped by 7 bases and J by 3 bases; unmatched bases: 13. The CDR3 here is CASTEAAGQGFYEQYF. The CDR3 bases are TGTGCCAGTACCGAGGCGGCGGGACAGGGATTCTACGAGCAGTACTTC.

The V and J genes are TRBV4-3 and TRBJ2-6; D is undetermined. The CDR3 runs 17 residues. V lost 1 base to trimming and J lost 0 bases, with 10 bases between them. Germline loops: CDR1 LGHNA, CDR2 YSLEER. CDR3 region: CASSQVQAPSGANVLTF. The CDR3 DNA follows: TGCGCCAGCAGCCAAGTTCAGGCACCCTCTGGGGCCAACGTCCTGACTTTC.

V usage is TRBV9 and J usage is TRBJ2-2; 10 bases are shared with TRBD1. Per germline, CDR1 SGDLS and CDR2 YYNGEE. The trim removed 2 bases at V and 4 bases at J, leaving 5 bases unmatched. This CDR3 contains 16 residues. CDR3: CASSVEGQGPTGELFF. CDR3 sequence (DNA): TGTGCCAGCAGCGTTGAGGGACAGGGGCCCACCGGGGAGCTGTTTTTT.

The CDR3 coding sequence is TGTGCCAGCAGCTTACGAGCGGTGGCACCACGGGGGACCCAGTACTTC. Amino acid sequence: CASSLRAVAPRGTQYF. V and J are TRBV13 and TRBJ2-5, with D possibly matching TRBD2 (5 bases). This CDR3 is 16 amino acids long. Trimming cost V 2 bases and J 7 bases, with 20 bases left between them. Germline V lookup: CDR1 PRHDT, CDR2 FYEKMQ (reference sequence).

This chain's CDR3 is CASSPRGTAEKLFF. The CDR3, as DNA: TGCGCCAGCAGCCCCCGGGGGACAGCGGAAAAACTGTTTTTT. This rearrangement joins TRBV5-1 to TRBJ1-4, with 7 positions matching TRBD1. Germline CDR1 and CDR2: SGHRS and YFSETQ. The CDR3 consists of 14 residues. J was trimmed by 8 bases and V by 4 bases; bases with no gene match: 8.

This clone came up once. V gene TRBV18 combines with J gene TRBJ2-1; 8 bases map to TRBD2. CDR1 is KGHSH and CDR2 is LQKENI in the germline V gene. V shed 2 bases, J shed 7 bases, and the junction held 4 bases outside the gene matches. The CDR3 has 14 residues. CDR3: CASSPAGGKNEQFF. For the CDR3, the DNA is TGTGCCAGCTCACCAGCGGGAGGAAAAAATGAGCAGTTCTTC.

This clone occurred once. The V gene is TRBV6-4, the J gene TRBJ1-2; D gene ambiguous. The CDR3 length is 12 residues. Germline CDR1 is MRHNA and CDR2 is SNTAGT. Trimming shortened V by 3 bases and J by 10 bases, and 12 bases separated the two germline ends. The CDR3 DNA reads TGTGCCAGCAGTGATTCCAGGTTCGCCTACACCTTC. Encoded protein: CASSDSRFAYTF.

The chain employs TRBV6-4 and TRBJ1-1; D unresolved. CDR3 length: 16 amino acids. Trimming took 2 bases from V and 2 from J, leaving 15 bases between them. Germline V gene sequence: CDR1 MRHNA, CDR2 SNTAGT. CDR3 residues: CASSDTLSKKNTEAFF. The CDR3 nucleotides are TGTGCCAGCAGTGACACTCTAAGCAAGAAAAACACTGAAGCTTTCTTT.

DNA of the CDR3: TGTGCCAGCAGTAGCGACCAAGAGACCCAGTACTTC. Its translation: CASSSDQETQYF. The rearrangement uses TRBV2 and TRBJ2-5, with D uncertain. This CDR3 region has 12 residues. Trimming left V 5 bases short and J 0 bases short, with 4 bases between. Germline CDR1 SNHLY, CDR2 FYNNEI.

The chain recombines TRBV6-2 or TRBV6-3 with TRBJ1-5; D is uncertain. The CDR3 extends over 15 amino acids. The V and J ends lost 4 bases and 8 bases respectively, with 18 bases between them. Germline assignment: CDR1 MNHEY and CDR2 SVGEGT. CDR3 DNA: TGTGCCAGCAGTTCGTGGTTTGGCCTCCTGGAGCCCCAGCATTTT. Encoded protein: CASSSWFGLLEPQHF.